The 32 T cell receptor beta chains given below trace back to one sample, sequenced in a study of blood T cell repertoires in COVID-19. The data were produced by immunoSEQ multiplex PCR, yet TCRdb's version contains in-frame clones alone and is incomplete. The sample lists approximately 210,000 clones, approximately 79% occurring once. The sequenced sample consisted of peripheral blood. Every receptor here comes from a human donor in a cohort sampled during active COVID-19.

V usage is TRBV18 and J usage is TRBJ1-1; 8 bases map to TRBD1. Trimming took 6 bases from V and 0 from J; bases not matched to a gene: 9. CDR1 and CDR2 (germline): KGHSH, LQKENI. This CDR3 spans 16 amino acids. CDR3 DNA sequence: TGTGCCAGCTCTCTAACAGGGGGAGGGTTGAACACTGAAGCTTTCTTT. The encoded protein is CASSLTGGGLNTEAFF.

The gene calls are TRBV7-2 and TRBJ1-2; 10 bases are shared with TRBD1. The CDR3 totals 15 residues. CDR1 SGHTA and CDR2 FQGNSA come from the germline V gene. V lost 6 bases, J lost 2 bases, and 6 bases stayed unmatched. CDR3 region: CASSWPGQGNYGYTF. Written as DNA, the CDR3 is TGTGCCAGCAGTTGGCCGGGACAGGGGAACTATGGCTACACCTTC.

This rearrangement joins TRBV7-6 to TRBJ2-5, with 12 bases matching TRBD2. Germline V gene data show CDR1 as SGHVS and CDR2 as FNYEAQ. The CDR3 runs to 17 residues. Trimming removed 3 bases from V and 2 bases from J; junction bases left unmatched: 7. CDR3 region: CASSFVGGLAGQETQYF. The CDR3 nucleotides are TGTGCCAGCAGCTTCGTCGGAGGACTAGCGGGGCAAGAGACCCAGTACTTC.

The CDR3 DNA reads as TGTGCCAGTAGTCTATATTTGAACACTGAAGCTTTCTTT. This translates into CASSLYLNTEAFF. V is TRBV19 and J is TRBJ1-1; no definite D call. The CDR3 has 13 residues. CDR1 is LNHDA, CDR2 SQIVND, per germline (reference sequence). The V end was cut by 5 bases, the J end by 0 bases, with 7 bases between.

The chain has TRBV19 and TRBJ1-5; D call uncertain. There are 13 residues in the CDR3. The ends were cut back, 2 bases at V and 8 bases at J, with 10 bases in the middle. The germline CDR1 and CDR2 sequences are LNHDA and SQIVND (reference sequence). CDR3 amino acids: CASSIPAGEPQHF. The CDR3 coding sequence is TGTGCCAGTAGTATACCTGCAGGCGAGCCCCAGCATTTT.

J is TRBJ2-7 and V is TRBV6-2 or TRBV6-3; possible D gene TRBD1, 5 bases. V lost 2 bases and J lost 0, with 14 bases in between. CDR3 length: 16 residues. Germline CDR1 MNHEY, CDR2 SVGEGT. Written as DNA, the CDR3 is TGTGCCAGCAGTTACCCCAGACAGAGCCCCTCCTACGAGCAGTACTTC. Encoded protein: CASSYPRQSPSYEQYF.

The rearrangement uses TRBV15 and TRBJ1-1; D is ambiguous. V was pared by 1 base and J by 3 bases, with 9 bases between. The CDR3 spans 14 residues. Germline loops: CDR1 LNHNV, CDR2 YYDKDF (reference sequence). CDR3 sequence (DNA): TGTGCCACCAGCAGAGTTTCCGCAGACACTGAAGCTTTCTTT. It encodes CATSRVSADTEAFF.

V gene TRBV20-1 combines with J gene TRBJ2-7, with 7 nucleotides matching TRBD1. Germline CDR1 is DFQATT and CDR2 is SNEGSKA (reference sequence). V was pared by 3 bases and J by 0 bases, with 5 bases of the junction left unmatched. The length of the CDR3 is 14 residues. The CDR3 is CSASGGQVSYEQYF. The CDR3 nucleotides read TGCAGTGCTAGTGGAGGACAGGTCTCCTACGAGCAGTACTTC.

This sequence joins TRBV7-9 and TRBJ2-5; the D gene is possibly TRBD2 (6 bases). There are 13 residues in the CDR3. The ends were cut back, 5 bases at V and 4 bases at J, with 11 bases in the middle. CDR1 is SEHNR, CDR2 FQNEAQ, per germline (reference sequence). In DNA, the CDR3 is TGTGCCAGCAGCGTCGGGACTGGAGAGACCCAGTACTTC. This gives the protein CASSVGTGETQYF.

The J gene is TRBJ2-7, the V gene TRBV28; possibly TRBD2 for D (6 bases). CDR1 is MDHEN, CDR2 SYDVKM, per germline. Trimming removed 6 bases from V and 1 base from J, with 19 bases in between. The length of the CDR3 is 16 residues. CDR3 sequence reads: CASRFGSGLRSYEQYF. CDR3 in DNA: TGTGCCAGCAGGTTTGGGTCGGGACTGAGATCCTACGAGCAGTACTTC.

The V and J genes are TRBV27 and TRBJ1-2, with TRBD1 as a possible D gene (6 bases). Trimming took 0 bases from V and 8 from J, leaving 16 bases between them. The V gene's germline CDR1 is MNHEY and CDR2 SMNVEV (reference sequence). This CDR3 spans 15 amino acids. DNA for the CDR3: TGTGCCAGCAGTTTATCGATAAGGGGGAGTCGAGGCTACACCTTC. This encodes CASSLSIRGSRGYTF.

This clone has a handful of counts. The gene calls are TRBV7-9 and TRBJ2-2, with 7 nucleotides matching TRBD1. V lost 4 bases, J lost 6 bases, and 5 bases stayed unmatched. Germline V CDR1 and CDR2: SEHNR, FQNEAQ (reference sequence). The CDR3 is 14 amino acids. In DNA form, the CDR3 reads TGTGCCAGCAGCTCAAGGACAGGCCCCGGGGAGCTGTTTTTT. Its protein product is CASSSRTGPGELFF.

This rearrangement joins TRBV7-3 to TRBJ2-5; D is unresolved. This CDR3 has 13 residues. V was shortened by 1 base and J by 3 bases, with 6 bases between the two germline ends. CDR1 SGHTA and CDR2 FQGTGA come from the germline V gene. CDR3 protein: CASSLKTEETQYF. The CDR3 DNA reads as TGTGCCAGCAGCTTAAAAACTGAAGAGACCCAGTACTTC.

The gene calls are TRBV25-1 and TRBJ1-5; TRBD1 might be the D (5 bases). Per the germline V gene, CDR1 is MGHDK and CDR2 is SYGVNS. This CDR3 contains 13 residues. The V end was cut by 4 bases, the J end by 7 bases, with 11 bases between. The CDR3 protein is CASSAGMGQPQHF. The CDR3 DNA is TGTGCCAGCAGTGCAGGGATGGGGCAGCCCCAGCATTTT. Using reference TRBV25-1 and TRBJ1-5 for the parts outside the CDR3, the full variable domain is EADIYQTPRYLVIGTGKKITLECSQTMGHDKMYWYQQDPGMELHLIHYSYGVNSTEKGDLSSESTVSRIRTEHFPLTLESARPSHTSQYLCASSAGMGQPQHFGDGTRLSIL.

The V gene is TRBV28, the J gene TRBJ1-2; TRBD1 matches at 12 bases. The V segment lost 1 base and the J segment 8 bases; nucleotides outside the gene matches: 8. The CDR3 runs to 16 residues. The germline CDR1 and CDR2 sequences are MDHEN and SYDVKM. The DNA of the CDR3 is TGTGCCAGCAGTTTATTACAGGGACAGGGGGCGCGCGGCTACACCTTC. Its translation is CASSLLQGQGARGYTF.

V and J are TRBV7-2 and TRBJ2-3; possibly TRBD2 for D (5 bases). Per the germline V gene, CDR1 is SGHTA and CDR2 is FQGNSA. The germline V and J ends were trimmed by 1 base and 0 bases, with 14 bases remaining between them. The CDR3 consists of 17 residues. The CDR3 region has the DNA TGTGCCAGCAGCTTAGTTTTCGGACTGTCGAGCACAGATACGCAGTATTTT. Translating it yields CASSLVFGLSSTDTQYF.

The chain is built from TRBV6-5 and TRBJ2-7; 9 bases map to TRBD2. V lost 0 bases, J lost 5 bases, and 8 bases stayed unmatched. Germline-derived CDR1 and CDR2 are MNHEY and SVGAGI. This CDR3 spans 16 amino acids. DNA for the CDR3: TGTGCCAGCAGTTACTCGTCGGCGGGAGGGCGGCACGAGCAGTACTTC. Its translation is CASSYSSAGGRHEQYF.

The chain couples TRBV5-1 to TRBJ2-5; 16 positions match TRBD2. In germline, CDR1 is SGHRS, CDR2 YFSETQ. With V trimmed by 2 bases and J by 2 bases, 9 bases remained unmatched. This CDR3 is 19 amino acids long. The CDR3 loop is CASSFTGLAGGSGQETQYF. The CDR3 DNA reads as TGCGCCAGCAGCTTTACGGGACTAGCGGGAGGGAGTGGGCAAGAGACCCAGTACTTC.

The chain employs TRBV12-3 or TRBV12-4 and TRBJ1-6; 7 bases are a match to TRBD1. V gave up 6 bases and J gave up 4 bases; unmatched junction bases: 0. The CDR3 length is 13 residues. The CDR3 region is CASRGQYNSPLHF. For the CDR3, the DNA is TGTGCCAGCAGGGGACAGTATAATTCACCCCTCCACTTT.

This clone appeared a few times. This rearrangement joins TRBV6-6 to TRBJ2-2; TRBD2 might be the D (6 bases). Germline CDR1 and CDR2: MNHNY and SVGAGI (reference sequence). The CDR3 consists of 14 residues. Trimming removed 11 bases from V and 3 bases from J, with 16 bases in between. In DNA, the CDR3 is TGTGCCGCGGCGAGCGGGCAGTACACCGGGGAGCTGTTTTTT. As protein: CAAASGQYTGELFF.

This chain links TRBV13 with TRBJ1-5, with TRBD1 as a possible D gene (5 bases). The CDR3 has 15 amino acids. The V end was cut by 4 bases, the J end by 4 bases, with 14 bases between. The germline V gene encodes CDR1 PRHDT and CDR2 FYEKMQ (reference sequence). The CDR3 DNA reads TGTGCCAGCAGCTCCAGAGCTCGGACAAATCAGCCCCAGCATTTT. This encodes CASSSRARTNQPQHF.

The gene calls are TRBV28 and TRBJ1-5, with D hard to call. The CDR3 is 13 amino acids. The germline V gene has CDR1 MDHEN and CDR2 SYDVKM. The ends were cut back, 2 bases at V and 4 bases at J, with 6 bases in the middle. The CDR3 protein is CASSLQENQPQHF. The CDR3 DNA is TGTGCCAGCAGTTTACAGGAAAATCAGCCCCAGCATTTT.

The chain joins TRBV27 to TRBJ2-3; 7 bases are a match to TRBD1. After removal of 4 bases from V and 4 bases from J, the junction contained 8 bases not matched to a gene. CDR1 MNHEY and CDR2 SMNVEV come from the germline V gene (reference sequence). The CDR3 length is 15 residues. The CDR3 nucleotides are TGTGCCAGCAGTTGGAGTCAGGGGGTCTCAGATACGCAGTATTTT. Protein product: CASSWSQGVSDTQYF.

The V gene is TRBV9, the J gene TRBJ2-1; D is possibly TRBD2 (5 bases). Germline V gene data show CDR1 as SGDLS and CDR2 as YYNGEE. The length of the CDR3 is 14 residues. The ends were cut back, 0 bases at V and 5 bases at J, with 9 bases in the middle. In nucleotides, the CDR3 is TGTGCCAGCAGCGTAGAGGAGGCCGACAATGAGCAGTTCTTC. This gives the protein CASSVEEADNEQFF.

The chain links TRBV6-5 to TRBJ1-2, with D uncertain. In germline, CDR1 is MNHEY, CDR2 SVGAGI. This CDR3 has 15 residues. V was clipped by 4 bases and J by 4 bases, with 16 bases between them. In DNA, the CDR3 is TGTGCCAGCAGTTCCCCCCGCCGGGAGTCCTATGGCTACACCTTC. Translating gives CASSSPRRESYGYTF.

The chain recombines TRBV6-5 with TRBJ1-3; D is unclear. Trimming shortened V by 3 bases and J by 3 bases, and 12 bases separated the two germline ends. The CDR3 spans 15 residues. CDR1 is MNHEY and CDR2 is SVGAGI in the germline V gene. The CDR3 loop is CASSYSGSIGNTIYF. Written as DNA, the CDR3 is TGTGCCAGCAGTTATTCGGGGTCTATTGGAAACACCATATATTTT.

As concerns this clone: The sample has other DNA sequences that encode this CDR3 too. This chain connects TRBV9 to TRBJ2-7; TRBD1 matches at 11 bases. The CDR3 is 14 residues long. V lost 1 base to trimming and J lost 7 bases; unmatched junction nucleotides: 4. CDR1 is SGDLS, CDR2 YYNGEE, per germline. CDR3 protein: CASSVRTGGGEQYF. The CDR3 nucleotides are TGTGCCAGCAGCGTAAGGACAGGGGGCGGGGAGCAGTACTTC.

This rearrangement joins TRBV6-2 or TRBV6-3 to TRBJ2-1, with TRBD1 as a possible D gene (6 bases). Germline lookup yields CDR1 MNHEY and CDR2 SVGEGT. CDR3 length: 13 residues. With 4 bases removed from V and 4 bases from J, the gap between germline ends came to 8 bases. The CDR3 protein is CASSLDSYNEQFF. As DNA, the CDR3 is TGTGCCAGCAGTTTGGACAGTTACAATGAGCAGTTCTTC.

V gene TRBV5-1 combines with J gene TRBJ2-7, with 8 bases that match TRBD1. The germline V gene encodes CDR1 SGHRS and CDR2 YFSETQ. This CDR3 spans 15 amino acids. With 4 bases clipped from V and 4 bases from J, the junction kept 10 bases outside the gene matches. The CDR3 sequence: CASSAGGTGLYEQYF. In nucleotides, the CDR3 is TGCGCCAGCAGCGCGGGCGGGACAGGACTTTACGAGCAGTACTTC.

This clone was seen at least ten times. The CDR3 spells CASSFSRQRESHNEQFF. CDR3 bases: TGTGCCAGCAGTTTTAGCCGCCAGCGGGAATCGCACAATGAGCAGTTCTTC. The rearrangement links TRBV28 to TRBJ2-1; 7 bases agree with TRBD2. Looked up from germline, CDR1 is MDHEN and CDR2 is SYDVKM. Trimming removed 3 bases from V and 5 bases from J; junction bases left unmatched: 13. This CDR3 region has 17 residues.

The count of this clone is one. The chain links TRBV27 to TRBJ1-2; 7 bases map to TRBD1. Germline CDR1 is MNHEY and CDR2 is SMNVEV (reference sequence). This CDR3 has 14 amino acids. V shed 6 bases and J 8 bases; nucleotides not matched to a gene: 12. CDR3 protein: CASSRDRDRRGYTF. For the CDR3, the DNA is TGTGCCAGCAGCAGAGACCGGGACAGACGGGGCTACACCTTC.

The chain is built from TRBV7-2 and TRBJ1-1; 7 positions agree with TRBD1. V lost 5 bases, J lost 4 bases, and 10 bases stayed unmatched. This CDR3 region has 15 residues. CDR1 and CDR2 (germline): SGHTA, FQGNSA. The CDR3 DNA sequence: TGTGCCAGCAGCCCCCGGTTGCAGGGGGGCACTGAAGCTTTCTTT. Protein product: CASSPRLQGGTEAFF.